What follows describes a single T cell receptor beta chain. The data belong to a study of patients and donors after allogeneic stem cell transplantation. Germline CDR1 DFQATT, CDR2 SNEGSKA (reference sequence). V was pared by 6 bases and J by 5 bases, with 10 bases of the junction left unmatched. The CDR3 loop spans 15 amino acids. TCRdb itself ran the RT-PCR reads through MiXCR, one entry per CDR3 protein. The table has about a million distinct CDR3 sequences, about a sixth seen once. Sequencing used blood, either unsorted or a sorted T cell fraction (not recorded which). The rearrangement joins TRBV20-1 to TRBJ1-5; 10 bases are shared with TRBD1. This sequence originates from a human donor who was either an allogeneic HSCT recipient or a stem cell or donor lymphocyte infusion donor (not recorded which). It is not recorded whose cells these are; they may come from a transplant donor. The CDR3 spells CSARRFGQGDQPQHF. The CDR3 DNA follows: TGCAGTGCCCGCCGATTCGGACAGGGGGATCAGCCCCAGCATTTT.